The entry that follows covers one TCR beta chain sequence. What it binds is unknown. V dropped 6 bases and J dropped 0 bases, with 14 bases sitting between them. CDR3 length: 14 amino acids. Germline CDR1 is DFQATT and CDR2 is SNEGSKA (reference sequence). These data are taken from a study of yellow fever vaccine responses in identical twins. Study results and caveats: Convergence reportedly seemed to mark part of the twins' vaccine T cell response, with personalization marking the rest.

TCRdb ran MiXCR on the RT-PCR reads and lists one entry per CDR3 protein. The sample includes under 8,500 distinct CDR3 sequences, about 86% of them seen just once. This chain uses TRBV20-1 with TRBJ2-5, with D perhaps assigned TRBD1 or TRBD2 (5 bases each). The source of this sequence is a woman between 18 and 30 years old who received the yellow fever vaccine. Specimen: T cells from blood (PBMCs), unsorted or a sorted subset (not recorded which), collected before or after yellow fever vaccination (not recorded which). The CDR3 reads CSASPGADQETQYF. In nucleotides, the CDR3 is TGCAGTGCGTCCCCCGGGGCAGACCAAGAGACCCAGTACTTC.